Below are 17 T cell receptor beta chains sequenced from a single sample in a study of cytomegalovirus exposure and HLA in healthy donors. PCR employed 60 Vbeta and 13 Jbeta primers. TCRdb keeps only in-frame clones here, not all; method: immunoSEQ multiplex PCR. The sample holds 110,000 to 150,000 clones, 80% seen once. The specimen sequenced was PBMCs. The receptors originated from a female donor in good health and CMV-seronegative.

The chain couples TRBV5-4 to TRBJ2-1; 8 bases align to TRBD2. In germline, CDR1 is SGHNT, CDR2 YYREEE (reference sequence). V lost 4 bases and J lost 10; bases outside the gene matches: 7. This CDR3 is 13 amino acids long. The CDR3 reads CASSETSGTEQFF. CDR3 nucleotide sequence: TGTGCCAGCAGCGAAACTAGCGGTACGGAGCAGTTCTTC.

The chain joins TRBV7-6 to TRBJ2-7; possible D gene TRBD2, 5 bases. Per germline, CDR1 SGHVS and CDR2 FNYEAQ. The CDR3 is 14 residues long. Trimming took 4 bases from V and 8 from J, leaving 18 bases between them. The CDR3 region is CASSSSGGPGQQYF. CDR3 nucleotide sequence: TGTGCCAGCAGCTCCAGCGGCGGCCCTGGACAGCAGTACTTC.

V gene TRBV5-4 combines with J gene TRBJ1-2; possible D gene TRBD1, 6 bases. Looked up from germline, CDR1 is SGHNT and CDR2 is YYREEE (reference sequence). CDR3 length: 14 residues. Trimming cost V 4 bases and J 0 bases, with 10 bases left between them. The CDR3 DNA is TGTGCCAGCAGCGAGGACAGTGCTAACTATGGCTACACCTTC. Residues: CASSEDSANYGYTF.

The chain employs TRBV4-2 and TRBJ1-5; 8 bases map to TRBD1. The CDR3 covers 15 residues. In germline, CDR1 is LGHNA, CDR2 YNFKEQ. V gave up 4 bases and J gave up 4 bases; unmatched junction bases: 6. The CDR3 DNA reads TGTGCCAGCAGCCGCAACTACAGGGGGAATCAGCCCCAGCATTTT. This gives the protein CASSRNYRGNQPQHF.

In nucleotides, the CDR3 is TGTGCCAGCAGTTCCGGGTTCGTTCTAGGGGCCAACGTCCTGACTTTC. It translates to CASSSGFVLGANVLTF. V usage is TRBV11-2 and J usage is TRBJ2-6; no clear D gene. The CDR3 length is 16 residues. V was pared by 6 bases and J by 4 bases, with 16 bases between. CDR1 and CDR2 from the germline V gene are SGHAT and FQNNGV.

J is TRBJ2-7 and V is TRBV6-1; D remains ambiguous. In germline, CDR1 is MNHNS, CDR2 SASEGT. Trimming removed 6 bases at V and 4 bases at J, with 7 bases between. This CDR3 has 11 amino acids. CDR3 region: CASRLLYEQYF. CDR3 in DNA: TGTGCCAGCAGACTTCTTTACGAGCAGTACTTC.

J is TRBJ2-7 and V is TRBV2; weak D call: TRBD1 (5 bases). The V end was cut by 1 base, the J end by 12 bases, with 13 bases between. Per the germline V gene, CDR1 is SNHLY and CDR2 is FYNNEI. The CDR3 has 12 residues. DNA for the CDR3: TGTGCCAGCAGTGAAGAAGTGGCAGGGCTGTACTTC. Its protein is CASSEEVAGLYF.

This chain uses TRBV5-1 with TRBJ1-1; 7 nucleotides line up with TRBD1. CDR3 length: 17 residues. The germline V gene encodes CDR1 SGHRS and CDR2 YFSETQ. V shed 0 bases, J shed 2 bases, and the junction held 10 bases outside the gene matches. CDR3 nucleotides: TGCGCCAGCAGCTTGGTCGGGCTCCAGGGGGGTAACACTGAAGCTTTCTTT. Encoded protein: CASSLVGLQGGNTEAFF.

The CDR3 DNA reads TGTGCCAGCAGTTTAAGAGGGAATCAGCCCCAGCATTTT. Amino acid sequence: CASSLRGNQPQHF. The chain joins TRBV27 to TRBJ1-5; D unresolved. Germline loops: CDR1 MNHEY, CDR2 SMNVEV (reference sequence). V was pared by 2 bases and J by 4 bases, with 6 bases between. This CDR3 spans 13 amino acids.

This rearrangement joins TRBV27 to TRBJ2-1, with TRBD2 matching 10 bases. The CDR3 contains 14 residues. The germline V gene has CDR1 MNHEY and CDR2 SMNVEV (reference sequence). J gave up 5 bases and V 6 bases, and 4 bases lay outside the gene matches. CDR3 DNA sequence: TGTGCCAGCAGCCCCGGACTAGCGGACAATGAGCAGTTCTTC. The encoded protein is CASSPGLADNEQFF.

This CDR3 reads CASRSQGGAGELFF. The CDR3 nucleotides are TGTGCCAGCAGGTCACAGGGTGGGGCGGGGGAGCTGTTTTTT. V and J are TRBV4-2 and TRBJ2-2, with D possibly TRBD1 on 6 matching bases. V lost 6 bases and J 8 bases, leaving 16 bases between the germline ends. Germline assignment: CDR1 LGHNA and CDR2 YNFKEQ. This CDR3 contains 14 residues.

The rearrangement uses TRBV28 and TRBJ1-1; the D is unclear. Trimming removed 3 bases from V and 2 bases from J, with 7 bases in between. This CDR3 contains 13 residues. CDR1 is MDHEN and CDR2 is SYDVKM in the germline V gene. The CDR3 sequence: CASSLSSNTEAFF. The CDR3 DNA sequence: TGTGCCAGCAGTTTGTCTAGCAACACTGAAGCTTTCTTT. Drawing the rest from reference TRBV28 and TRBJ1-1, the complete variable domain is DVKVTQSSRYLVKRTGEKVFLECVQDMDHENMFWYRQDPGLGLRLIYFSYDVKMKEKGDIPEGYSVSREKKERFSLILESASTNQTSMYLCASSLSSNTEAFFGQGTRLTVV.

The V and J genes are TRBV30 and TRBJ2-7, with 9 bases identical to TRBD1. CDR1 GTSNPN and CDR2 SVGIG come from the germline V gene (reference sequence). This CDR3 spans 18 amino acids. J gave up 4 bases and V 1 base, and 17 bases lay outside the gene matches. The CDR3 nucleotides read TGTGCCTGGAGTGAATCCGGGACAGGGTTTGTTTGGTTGTACGAGCAGTACTTC. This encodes CAWSESGTGFVWLYEQYF.

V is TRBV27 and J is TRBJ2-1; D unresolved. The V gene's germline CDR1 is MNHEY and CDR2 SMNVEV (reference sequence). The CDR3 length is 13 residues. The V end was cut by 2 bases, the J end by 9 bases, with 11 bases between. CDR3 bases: TGTGCCAGCAGTTTACGGCAGGCGAGTGAGCAGTTCTTC. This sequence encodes CASSLRQASEQFF.

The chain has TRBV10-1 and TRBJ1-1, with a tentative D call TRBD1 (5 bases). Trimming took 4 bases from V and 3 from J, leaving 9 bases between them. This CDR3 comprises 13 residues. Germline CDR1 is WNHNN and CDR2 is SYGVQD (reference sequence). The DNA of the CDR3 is TGCGCCAGCAGTGCAACAGGAGACACTGAAGCTTTCTTT. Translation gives CASSATGDTEAFF.

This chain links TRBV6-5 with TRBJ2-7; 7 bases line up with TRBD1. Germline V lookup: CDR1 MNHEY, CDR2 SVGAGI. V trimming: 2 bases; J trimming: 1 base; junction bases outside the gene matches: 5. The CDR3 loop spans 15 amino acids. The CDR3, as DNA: TGTGCCAGCAGTTACGGCGCAGGGGGATCCTACGAGCAGTACTTC. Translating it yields CASSYGAGGSYEQYF.

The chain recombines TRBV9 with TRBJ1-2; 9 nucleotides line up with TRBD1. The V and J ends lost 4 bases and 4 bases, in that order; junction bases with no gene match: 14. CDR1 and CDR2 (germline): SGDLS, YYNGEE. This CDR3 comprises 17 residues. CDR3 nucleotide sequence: TGTGCCAGCAGCCCAGAGTGGTTTAGGGACAGGGTCTATGGCTACACCTTC. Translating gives CASSPEWFRDRVYGYTF.